This T cell receptor (beta chain) was obtained from a study of T cell repertoires in ileal Crohn's disease. Across the study: Surgery for a complication: stricturing in roughly 61%, penetrating in about 40%. Findings and caveats of the study: Compared with non-smokers, active smokers at surgery showed more clonal expansions. High-frequency clones were more common in sorted CD8 than CD4 cells.

Generated by immunoSEQ multiplex PCR, the TCRdb table keeps only in-frame clones and is missing some. The sample has 13,000 to 15,000 clones, about 85% seen once. The CDR3 has 13 amino acids. V lost 0 bases and J 13 bases, leaving 15 bases between the germline ends. Germline lookup yields CDR1 KGHSH and CDR2 LQKENI. About this clone itself: Its cognate antigen is unknown.

This TCR came from an adult with Crohn's disease. The chain uses TRBV18 and TRBJ2-5, with a possible D match to TRBD2 (6 bases). Sequenced material: ileal tissue. CDR3 bases: TGTGCCAGCTCACCACCCGTGGGGGGTGCCCTGTACTTC. This encodes CASSPPVGGALYF.